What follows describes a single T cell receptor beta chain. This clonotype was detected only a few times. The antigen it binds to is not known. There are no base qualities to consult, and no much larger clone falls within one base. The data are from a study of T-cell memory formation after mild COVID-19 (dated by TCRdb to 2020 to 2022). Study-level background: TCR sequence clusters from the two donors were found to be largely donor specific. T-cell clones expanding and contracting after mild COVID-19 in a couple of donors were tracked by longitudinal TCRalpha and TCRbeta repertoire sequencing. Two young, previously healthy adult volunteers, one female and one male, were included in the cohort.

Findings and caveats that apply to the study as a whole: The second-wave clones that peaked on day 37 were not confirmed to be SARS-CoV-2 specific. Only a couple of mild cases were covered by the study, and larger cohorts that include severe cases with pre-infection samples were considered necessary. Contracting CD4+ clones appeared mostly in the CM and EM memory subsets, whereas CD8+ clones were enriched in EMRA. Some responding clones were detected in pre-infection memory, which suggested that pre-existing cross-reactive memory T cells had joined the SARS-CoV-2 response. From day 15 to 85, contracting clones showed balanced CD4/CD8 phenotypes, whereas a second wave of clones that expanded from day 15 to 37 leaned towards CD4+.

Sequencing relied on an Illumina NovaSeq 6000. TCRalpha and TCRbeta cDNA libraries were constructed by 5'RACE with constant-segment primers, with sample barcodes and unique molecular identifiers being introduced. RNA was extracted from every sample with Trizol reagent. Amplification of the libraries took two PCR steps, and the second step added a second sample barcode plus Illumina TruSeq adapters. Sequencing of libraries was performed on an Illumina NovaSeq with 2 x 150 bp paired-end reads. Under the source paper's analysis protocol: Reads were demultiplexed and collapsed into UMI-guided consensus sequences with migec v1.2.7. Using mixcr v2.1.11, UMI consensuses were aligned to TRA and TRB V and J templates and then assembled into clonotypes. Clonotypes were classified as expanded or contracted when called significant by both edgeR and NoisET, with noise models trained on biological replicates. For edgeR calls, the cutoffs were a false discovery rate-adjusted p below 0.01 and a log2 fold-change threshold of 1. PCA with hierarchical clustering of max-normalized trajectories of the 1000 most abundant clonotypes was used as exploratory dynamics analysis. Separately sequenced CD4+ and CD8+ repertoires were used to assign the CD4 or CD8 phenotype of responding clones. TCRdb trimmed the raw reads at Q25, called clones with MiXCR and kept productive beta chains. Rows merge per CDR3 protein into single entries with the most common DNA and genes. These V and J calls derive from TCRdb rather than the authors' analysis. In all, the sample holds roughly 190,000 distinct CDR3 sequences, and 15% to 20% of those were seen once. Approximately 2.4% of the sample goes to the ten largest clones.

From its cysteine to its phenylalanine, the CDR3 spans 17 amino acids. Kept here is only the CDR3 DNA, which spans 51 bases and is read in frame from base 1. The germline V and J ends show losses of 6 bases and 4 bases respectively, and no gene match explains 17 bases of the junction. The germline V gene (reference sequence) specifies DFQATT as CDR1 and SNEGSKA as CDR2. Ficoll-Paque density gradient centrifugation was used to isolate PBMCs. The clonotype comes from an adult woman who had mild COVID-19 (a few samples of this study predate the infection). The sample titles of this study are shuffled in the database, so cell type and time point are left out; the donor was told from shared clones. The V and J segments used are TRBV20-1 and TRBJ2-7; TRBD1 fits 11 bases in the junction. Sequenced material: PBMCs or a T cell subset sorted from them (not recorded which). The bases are TGCAGTGCCCCAGGACAGGGGGCGACTGGAATCGGATACGAGCAGTACTTC. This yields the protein CSAPGQGATGIGYEQYF.